Below are 3 T cell receptor beta chains sequenced from a single sample in a study of blood T cell repertoires in COVID-19 (dated by TCRdb to the early 2020s). To prepare the library, the immunoSEQ multiplex PCR assay was applied. What TCRdb holds here is the immuneACCESS table cut down to in-frame rearrangements. Part of the clones is not present; checked against another copy, under half of the missing clones reflect an unresolved V gene, and the others are unexplained. This sample comprises more than 300,000 clones, approximately 90% of them detected only once. The leading ten clones occupy about 1.2% of the sample. The sample was PBMCs or T cells enriched from blood (not recorded which). Receptor source: a woman under 30 who had recovered from COVID-19.

CDR3 protein: CASSLARGGGYTF. CDR3 nucleotide sequence: TGTGCCAGCAGCTTAGCGAGAGGGGGTGGCTACACCTTC. The chain uses TRBV7-9 and TRBJ1-2; D is perhaps TRBD1 (6 bases). V lost 0 bases and J 7 bases, leaving 9 bases between the germline ends. The CDR3 spans 13 residues. In germline, CDR1 is SEHNR, CDR2 FQNEAQ (reference sequence). Full variable domain (missing parts from reference TRBV7-9 and TRBJ1-2): DTGVSQNPRHKITKRGQNVTFRCDPISEHNRLYWYRQTLGQGPEFLTYFQNEAQLEKSRLLSDRFSAERPKGSFSTLEIQRTEQGDSAMYLCASSLARGGGYTFGSGTRLTVV.

V and J are TRBV4-3 and TRBJ2-2, with TRBD1 matching 7 bases. CDR1 LGHNA and CDR2 YSLEER come from the germline V gene. The CDR3 loop spans 16 amino acids. After removal of 5 bases from V and 4 bases from J, the junction contained 10 bases not matched to a gene. CDR3 amino acids: CASSGGQDPFTGELFF. DNA for the CDR3: TGCGCCAGCAGCGGAGGACAGGACCCCTTCACCGGGGAGCTGTTTTTT.

The chain is built from TRBV2 and TRBJ1-6; D gene uncertain. There are 13 residues in the CDR3. From germline, CDR1 is SNHLY and CDR2 FYNNEI. Trimming stripped 6 bases from V and 7 bases from J, with 10 bases between. The CDR3 DNA reads TGTGCCAGCAGAGCGGAGAAGAATTCACCCCTCCACTTT. Translated: CASRAEKNSPLHF.